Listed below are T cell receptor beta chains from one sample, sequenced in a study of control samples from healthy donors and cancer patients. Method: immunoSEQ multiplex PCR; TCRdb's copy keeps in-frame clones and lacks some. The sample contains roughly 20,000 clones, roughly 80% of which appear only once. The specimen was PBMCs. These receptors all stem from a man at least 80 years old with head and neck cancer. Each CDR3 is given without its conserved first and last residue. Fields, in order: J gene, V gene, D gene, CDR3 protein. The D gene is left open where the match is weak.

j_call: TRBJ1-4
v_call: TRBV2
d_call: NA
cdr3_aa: ASSEHGDEKLF

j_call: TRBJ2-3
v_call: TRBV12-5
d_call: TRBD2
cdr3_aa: ASASGLVVGDTQY

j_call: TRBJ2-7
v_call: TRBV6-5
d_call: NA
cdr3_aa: ASRSGGRYEQY

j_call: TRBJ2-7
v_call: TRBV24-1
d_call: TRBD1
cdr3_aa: ATSDKGQGAYEQY

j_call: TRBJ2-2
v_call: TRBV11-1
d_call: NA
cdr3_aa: ASSLFSTGELF

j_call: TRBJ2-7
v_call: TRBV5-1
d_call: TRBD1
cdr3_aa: ASSRWGQVFADEQY

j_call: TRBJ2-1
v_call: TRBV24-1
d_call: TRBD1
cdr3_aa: ATSASPGQGEGNEQF

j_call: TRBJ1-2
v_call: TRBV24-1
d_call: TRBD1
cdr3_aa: ATSQGGAAYGYT

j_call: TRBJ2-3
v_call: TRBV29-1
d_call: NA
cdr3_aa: SVEETRSDTQY

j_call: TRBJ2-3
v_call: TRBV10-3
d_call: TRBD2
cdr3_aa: ATHARSGSTPDTQY

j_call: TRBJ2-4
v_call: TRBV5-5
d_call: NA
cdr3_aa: ASSLYEGDIQY

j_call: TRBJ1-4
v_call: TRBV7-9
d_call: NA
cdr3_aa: ASSLGVEGPNEKLF

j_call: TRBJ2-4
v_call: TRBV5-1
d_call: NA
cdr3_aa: ASSLESLPPKNIQY

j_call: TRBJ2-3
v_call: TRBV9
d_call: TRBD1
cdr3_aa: ASSFGQGATDTQY

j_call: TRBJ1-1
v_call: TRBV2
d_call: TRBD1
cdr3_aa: ASETGTGGSTEAF

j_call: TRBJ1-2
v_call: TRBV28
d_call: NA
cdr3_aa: ASSLGGPLDGYT

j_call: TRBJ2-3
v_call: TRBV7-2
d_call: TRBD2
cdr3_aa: ASSLGSGGARDTQY

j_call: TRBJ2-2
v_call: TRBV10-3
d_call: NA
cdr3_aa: AISEPGASTGELF

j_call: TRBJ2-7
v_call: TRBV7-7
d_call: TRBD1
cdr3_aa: ASPRGWDRVSSEQY

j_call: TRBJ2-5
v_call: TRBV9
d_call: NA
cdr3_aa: ASSVDLSALQTQY

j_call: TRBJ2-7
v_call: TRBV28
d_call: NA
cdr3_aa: ASISYEQY

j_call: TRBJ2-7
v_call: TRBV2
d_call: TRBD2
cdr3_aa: ASSEGLAGGLYEQY

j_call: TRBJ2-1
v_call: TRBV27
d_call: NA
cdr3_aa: ASSFSRASSSYNEQF

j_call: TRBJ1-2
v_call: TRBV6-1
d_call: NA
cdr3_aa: ASSEAWPAAVYGYT

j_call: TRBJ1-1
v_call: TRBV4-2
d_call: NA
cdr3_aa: ASSPRGGSNTEAF

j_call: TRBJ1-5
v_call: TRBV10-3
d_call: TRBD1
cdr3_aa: AVGTGDSNQPQH

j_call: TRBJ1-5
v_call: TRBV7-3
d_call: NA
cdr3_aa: ASSPDRNQPQH

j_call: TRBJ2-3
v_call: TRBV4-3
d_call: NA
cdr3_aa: ASSQGGYSTDTQY

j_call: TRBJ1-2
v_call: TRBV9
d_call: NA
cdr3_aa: ASSVGTSLDYGYT

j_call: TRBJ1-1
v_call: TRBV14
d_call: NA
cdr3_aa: ASSQADGPNTEAF

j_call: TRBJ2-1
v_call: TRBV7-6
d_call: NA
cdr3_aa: ASSPPSGSREQF

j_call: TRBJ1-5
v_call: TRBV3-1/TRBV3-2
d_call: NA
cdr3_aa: ASSQGVRQPQH

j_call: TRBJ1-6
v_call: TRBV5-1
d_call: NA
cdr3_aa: ASSLEGDNSPLH

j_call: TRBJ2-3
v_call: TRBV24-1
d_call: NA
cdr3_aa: ATSDSQAGDTQY

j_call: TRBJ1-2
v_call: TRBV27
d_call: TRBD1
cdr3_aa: ASSLGGQGGYGYT

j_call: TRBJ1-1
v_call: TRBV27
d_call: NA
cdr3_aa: ASSLARLQGGAF

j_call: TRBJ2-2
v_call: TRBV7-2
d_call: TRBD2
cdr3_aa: ASSLAGGMGAGNTGELF

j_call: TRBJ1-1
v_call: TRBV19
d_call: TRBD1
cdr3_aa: ASSNPPARGQIEAF

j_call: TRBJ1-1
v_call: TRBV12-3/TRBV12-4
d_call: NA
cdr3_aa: ASSLGANTEAF

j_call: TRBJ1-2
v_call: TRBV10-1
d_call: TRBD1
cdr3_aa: ASSDGTGFGYT

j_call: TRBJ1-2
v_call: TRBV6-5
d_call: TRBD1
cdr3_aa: ASSDRVGGYT

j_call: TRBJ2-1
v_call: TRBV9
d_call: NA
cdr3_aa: ASSVLPLRASVGNEQF

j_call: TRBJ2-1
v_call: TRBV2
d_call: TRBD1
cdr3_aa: ASTRGNNEQF

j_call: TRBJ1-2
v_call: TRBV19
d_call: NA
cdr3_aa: ASSELTNYGYT

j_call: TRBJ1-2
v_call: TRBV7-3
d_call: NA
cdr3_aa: ASSLTPTTYDGYT

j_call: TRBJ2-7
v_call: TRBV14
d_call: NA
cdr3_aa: ASSQVTQSSYEQY

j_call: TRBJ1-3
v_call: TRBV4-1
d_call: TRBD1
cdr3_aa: ASSLQTGTGGNTIY

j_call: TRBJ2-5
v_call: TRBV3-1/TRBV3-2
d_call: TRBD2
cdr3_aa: ASSQGLAKTQY

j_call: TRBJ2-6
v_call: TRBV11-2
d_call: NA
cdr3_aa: ASSSADYSGANVLT

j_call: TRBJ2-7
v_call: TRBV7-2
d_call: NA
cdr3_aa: ASSLTGTAYEQY

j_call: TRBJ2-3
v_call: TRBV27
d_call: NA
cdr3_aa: ASSLLGATDTQY